This TCR beta chain was sequenced in a study of blood T cell repertoires in COVID-19. Methods used by the authors: Nucleated cell number was recorded as an estimate derived from reference gene primer amplification. This table comes from immunoSEQ multiplex PCR, and its TCRdb copy is limited to in-frame clones, with some not included. V and J calls and clone size are copied from that table; D and trimming were computed from the DNA. Here the sample spans some 200,000 clones, more than 65% being singletons. Germline CDR1 reads LNHNV; CDR2 reads YYDKDF (reference sequence). This CDR3 contains 14 residues. Trimming took 3 bases from V and 11 from J, leaving 18 bases between them. This clone was detected only once.

The sequence was collected from a woman aged 25 to 39 who had recovered from COVID-19. This chain joins TRBV15 and TRBJ2-3; tentative D call: TRBD2 (5 bases). Sequenced sample: peripheral blood. CDR3 sequence (DNA): TGTGCCACCAGCAGCGCATCTCTAGCAAGGATGCAGTATTTT. It specifies CATSSASLARMQYF.